This passage covers 25 T cell receptor beta chains from one sample sequenced in a study of T cells in women clearing cervical HPV infection. Assay: immunoSEQ multiplex PCR; the TCRdb copy retains only in-frame clones and omits some. In total, the table holds 30,000 to 45,000 clones. The sample consisted of blood buffy coat. Receptor source: a woman between 18 and 70 years old with a cervical HPV16 infection that either progressed to CIN3+ or cleared (not recorded which).

On this clone itself: The read is 3 residues too short to cover the CDR3 end, so that end is filled in from the germline J gene. The rearrangement uses TRBV7-2 and TRBJ1-2; TRBD1 matches at 9 bases. The CDR3 has 15 residues. Losses at the gene ends were 1 base for V and 6 bases for J; bases not matched to a gene: 6. CDR1 is SGHTA, CDR2 FQGNSA, per germline. The CDR3 sequence: CASSLGGGQGNGYTF. Partial CDR3 DNA: TGTGCCAGCAGCTTAGGGGGGGGACAGGGAAATGGC.

With respect to this clone: The read ends 3 residues before the CDR3 terminus; that terminus is restored from the germline J gene. The chain joins TRBV6-1 to TRBJ1-1; 7 bases are a match to TRBD1. With V trimmed by 2 bases and J by 1 base, 1 base remained unmatched. The CDR3 has 14 residues. Germline values: CDR1 MNHNS, CDR2 SASEGT. The CDR3 loop is CASSETGENTEAFF. The part of the CDR3 DNA that was read is TGTGCCAGCAGTGAAACAGGGGAGAACACTGAA.

Details on this clone: The DNA ends 3 residues before the CDR3 does, and the rest of the CDR3 is filled in from the germline J gene. This chain joins TRBV6-2 or TRBV6-3 and TRBJ2-5, with D unresolved. V lost 8 bases and J lost 4, with 20 bases in between. The CDR3 extends over 15 amino acids. CDR1 is MNHEY, CDR2 SVGEGT, per germline. Incomplete CDR3 DNA: TGTGCCAGCCGACCTTCCATGAACAGCCGAGAGACC. This gives the protein CASRPSMNSRET. The full CDR3 protein is CASRPSMNSRETQYF.

Note on this clone: Read sequence stops 3 residues before the CDR3 end, and the germline J gene provides the missing end. The genes are TRBV4-1 and TRBJ2-3, with D perhaps TRBD1 (5 bases). Germline loops: CDR1 MGHRA, CDR2 YSYEKL. With 0 bases removed from V and 0 bases from J, the gap between germline ends came to 13 bases. This CDR3 has 17 amino acids. The CDR3 sequence is CASSQDSAGPSTDTQYF. CDR3 DNA (partial): TGCGCCAGCAGCCAAGATTCTGCAGGGCCAAGCACAGATACG.

In the case of this clone: The sequence runs out 3 residues before the end of the CDR3; the remainder is reconstructed from the germline J gene. The genes are TRBV18 and TRBJ1-5, with 8 bases matching TRBD1. Germline V gene sequence: CDR1 KGHSH, CDR2 LQKENI. The CDR3 runs to 15 residues. The ends lost 4 bases at V and 3 bases at J; junction bases unmatched: 5. Partial CDR3 DNA: TGTGCCAGCTCACTAAACAGGGGGGACAATCAGCCC. Its translation is CASSLNRGDNQP. The entire CDR3 is CASSLNRGDNQPQHF.

On this clone itself: The CDR3 end lies 3 residues beyond the end of the read and is filled in from the germline J gene. The V call is TRBV15, the J call TRBJ1-4; D gene unclear. Trimming took 0 bases from V and 5 from J, leaving 7 bases between them. Germline V gives CDR1 LNHNV, CDR2 YYDKDF (reference sequence). The CDR3 runs 14 residues. Incomplete CDR3 DNA: TGTGCCACCAGCAGAGATTTCGGGAATGAAAAA. This sequence encodes CATSRDFGNEK. The whole CDR3 protein reads CATSRDFGNEKLFF.

Comment on this clone: The read terminates 3 residues before the CDR3 end, so the remaining end is supplied by the germline J gene. This chain links TRBV11-1 with TRBJ2-7, with D possibly TRBD1 on 6 matching bases. The CDR3 has 13 residues. Germline V gives CDR1 SGHAT, CDR2 FQDESV (reference sequence). The V gene lost 5 bases and the J gene lost 4 bases, with 12 bases spanning the gap. The sequenced part of the CDR3 DNA is TGTGCCAGCAGCCGCGGACAGATATACGAG. Its protein is CASSRGQIYE. The full CDR3 is CASSRGQIYEQYF.

A word on this clone: Read data end 3 residues before the CDR3 end; the end is taken from the germline J gene. The chain is built from TRBV4-1 and TRBJ2-5; 8 bases fit TRBD2. With 1 base clipped from V and 7 bases from J, the junction kept 5 bases outside the gene matches. Germline V gene sequence: CDR1 MGHRA, CDR2 YSYEKL. CDR3 length equals 14 residues. The part of the CDR3 DNA that was read is TGCGCCAGCAGCCAAGGGGGACTAGGCGGGACC. This gives the protein CASSQGGLGGT. From start to end, the CDR3 is CASSQGGLGGTQYF.

The sequenced part of the CDR3 DNA is TGCAGCGTTGACAGGGCCTGCTACGAG. This encodes CSVDRACYE. The full CDR3 is CSVDRACYEQYF. V gene TRBV29-1 combines with J gene TRBJ2-7, with D perhaps TRBD1 (5 bases). The CDR3 end lies 3 residues beyond the end of the read and is filled in from the germline J gene. CDR1 is SQVTM and CDR2 is ANQGSEA in the germline V gene. This CDR3 is built from 12 residues. V lost 3 bases and J 3 bases, leaving 9 bases between the germline ends.

As concerns this clone: The read falls 3 residues short of the CDR3 end, and the missing part is taken from the germline J gene. V is TRBV2 and J is TRBJ1-5; D is unclear. The CDR3 has 15 amino acids. Germline values: CDR1 SNHLY, CDR2 FYNNEI. Trimming removed 6 bases from V and 5 bases from J, with 17 bases in between. The DNA read from the CDR3 is TGTGCCAGCAGACTAGATTTGAGGGTAGATCAGCCC. As protein: CASRLDLRVDQP. In full, the CDR3 is CASRLDLRVDQPQHF. The whole variable domain, filled in from reference TRBV2 and TRBJ1-5, reads EPEVTQTPSHQVTQMGQEVILRCVPISNHLYFYWYRQILGQKVEFLVSFYNNEISEKSEIFDDQFSVERPDGSNFTLKIRSTKLEDSAMYFCASRLDLRVDQPQHFGDGTRLSIL.

About this clone itself: The CDR3 end falls 3 residues outside the read, so it is completed with the germline J gene. The chain recombines TRBV5-1 with TRBJ2-5, with 13 bases fitting TRBD2. J was trimmed by 4 bases and V by 4 bases; bases with no gene match: 13. Germline lookup yields CDR1 SGHRS and CDR2 YFSETQ. The CDR3 loop spans 18 amino acids. The sequenced part of the CDR3 DNA is TGCGCCAGCAGCCAAGGACTAGCGGGGGCCGCCGCGGGAGAGACC. Its translation is CASSQGLAGAAAGET. The CDR3 in full is CASSQGLAGAAAGETQYF.

Points on this clone: The read comes to an end 3 residues before the CDR3 does, leaving the germline J gene to fill in the end. The rearrangement uses TRBV7-3 and TRBJ2-1; 11 bases map to TRBD2. J was trimmed by 7 bases and V by 3 bases; bases with no gene match: 8. Germline CDR1 and CDR2: SGHTA and FQGTGA. The CDR3 consists of 16 residues. The sequenced part of the CDR3 DNA is TGTGCCAGCAGCTTTTTGACTAGCGGGAAGATTAATGAG. It specifies CASSFLTSGKINE. The CDR3 as a whole reads CASSFLTSGKINEQFF.

Turning to this clone: The read halts 3 residues ahead of the CDR3 end, with the missing end drawn from the germline J gene. The rearrangement uses TRBV18 and TRBJ2-5, with D possibly matching TRBD1 (5 bases). The V gene's germline CDR1 is KGHSH and CDR2 LQKENI. The CDR3 has 12 amino acids. V lost 11 bases and J lost 5, with 15 bases in between. The CDR3 sequence is CAPQKGRETQYF. The covered CDR3 bases are TGTGCCCCCCAAAAGGGGCGGGAGACC.

Of note for this clone: The read halts 3 residues ahead of the CDR3 end, with the missing end drawn from the germline J gene. The rearrangement uses TRBV2 and TRBJ1-1; D unclear. Germline CDR1 SNHLY, CDR2 FYNNEI. V was pared by 7 bases and J by 0 bases, with 6 bases between. There are 12 residues in the CDR3. CDR3 DNA (partial): TGTGCCAGCAAAGGGCTGAACACTGAA. As protein: CASKGLNTE. The CDR3 in its entirety is CASKGLNTEAFF.

As regards this clone: The CDR3 extends 3 residues past the end of the read, so its final part is completed from the germline J gene. V usage is TRBV6-2 or TRBV6-3 and J usage is TRBJ1-2; possibly TRBD1 for D (6 bases). CDR3 size: 14 residues. Germline V gene sequence: CDR1 MNHEY, CDR2 SVGEGT. Trimming took 6 bases from V and 3 from J, leaving 14 bases between them. The CDR3 here is CASRSSGDDYGYTF. The DNA read from the CDR3 is TGTGCCAGCAGATCCTCAGGGGATGACTATGGC.

As to this clone: The CDR3 end falls 3 residues outside the read, so it is completed with the germline J gene. This rearrangement joins TRBV5-5 to TRBJ1-1; TRBD1 is a possible D gene (5 bases). The CDR3 consists of 15 residues. V gave up 4 bases and J gave up 0 bases, with 13 bases separating them. CDR1 is SGHKS, CDR2 YYEKEE, per germline (reference sequence). The DNA read from the CDR3 is TGTGCCAGCAGCAGGGGACTATCCATGAACACTGAA. Translated, it gives CASSRGLSMNTE. Given in full, the CDR3 is CASSRGLSMNTEAFF.

The CDR3 sequence: CASSPQGRENTIYF. CDR3 DNA (partial): TGTGCCAGCTCACCTCAGGGGAGAGAAAACACC. The V and J genes are TRBV18 and TRBJ1-3; D is possibly TRBD1 (6 bases). The read terminates 3 residues ahead of where the CDR3 ends, so the germline J gene completes it. This CDR3 spans 14 amino acids. V shed 3 bases and J shed 6 bases, with 12 bases lying between them. Per the germline V gene, CDR1 is KGHSH and CDR2 is LQKENI.

As for this clone: The sequence runs out 3 residues before the end of the CDR3; the remainder is reconstructed from the germline J gene. The rearrangement uses TRBV30 and TRBJ1-1; 7 bases fit TRBD1. The V and J ends lost 4 bases and 0 bases, in that order; junction bases with no gene match: 23. From germline, CDR1 is GTSNPN and CDR2 SVGIG (reference sequence). This CDR3 has 20 residues. The CDR3 bases that were read are TGTGCCTGGACCAAGACAGGGCTCGTCCCATCCGTTTTTATGAACACTGAA. This translates into CAWTKTGLVPSVFMNTE. The whole CDR3 reads CAWTKTGLVPSVFMNTEAFF.

On this clone: The read finishes 3 residues shy of the CDR3 end, and the germline J gene is used to complete it. This rearrangement joins TRBV7-2 to TRBJ2-5; D gene ambiguous. Trimming pared 6 bases from V and 5 bases from J, leaving 13 bases between. The CDR3 loop spans 13 amino acids. CDR1 is SGHTA and CDR2 is FQGNSA in the germline V gene. The CDR3 DNA, read in part, is TGTGCCAGCAGTCCCACAGTACGGGAGACC. Protein sequence: CASSPTVRET. The full-length CDR3 reads as CASSPTVRETQYF.

With respect to this clone: The read terminates 3 residues ahead of where the CDR3 ends, so the germline J gene completes it. This chain connects TRBV20-1 to TRBJ2-6; 8 bases are a match to TRBD2. The V gene's germline CDR1 is DFQATT and CDR2 SNEGSKA (reference sequence). The CDR3 runs 20 residues. With V trimmed by 1 base and J by 3 bases, 17 bases remained unmatched. The DNA read from the CDR3 is TGCAGTGCTAGAGTCCTCCCGGGAGCGGGAGAATCCCATGGGGCCAACGTC. Residues: CSARVLPGAGESHGANV. The entire CDR3 protein reads CSARVLPGAGESHGANVLTF.

A note on this clone: The read ends 3 residues before the CDR3 terminus; that terminus is restored from the germline J gene. The chain recombines TRBV7-3 with TRBJ2-1; D not certain. V was shortened by 3 bases and J by 1 base, with 13 bases between the two germline ends. The CDR3 extends over 16 amino acids. CDR1 is SGHTA, CDR2 FQGTGA, per germline. The CDR3 is CASSFFGGQSYNEQFF. The sequenced CDR3 bases are TGTGCCAGCAGCTTCTTTGGCGGCCAGTCCTACAATGAG.

With regard to this clone: The read ends 3 residues before the CDR3 terminus; that terminus is restored from the germline J gene. The chain has TRBV7-2 and TRBJ2-3; 7 positions agree with TRBD1. The germline V gene has CDR1 SGHTA and CDR2 FQGNSA. The CDR3 consists of 15 residues. The CDR3 loop is CASSLTGQYQEAQYF. CDR3 DNA, as far as it was read: TGTGCCAGCAGCTTAACGGGACAGTACCAAGAGGCG.

Concerning this clone itself: The read halts 3 residues ahead of the CDR3 end, with the missing end drawn from the germline J gene. The chain combines TRBV7-8 with TRBJ2-7; tentative D call: TRBD2 (6 bases). V lost 7 bases to trimming and J lost 3 bases, with 13 bases between them. The CDR3 contains 13 residues. From germline, CDR1 is SGHVS and CDR2 FQNEAQ. The CDR3 bases that were read are TGTGCCAGCATGGTTGGAGGGCTCTACGAG. This translates into CASMVGGLYE. The CDR3, in full, reads CASMVGGLYEQYF.

Worth noting for this clone: The read halts 3 residues ahead of the CDR3 end, with the missing end drawn from the germline J gene. The V call is TRBV20-1, the J call TRBJ2-3, with 9 nucleotides matching TRBD2. J lost 2 bases, V lost 3 bases, and 12 bases had no gene match. Germline CDR1 DFQATT, CDR2 SNEGSKA (reference sequence). The CDR3 runs to 17 residues. The CDR3 DNA, read in part, is TGCAGTGCTAGGCCCAGGGGGACTAGCTTTTCCACAGATACG. Its translation: CSARPRGTSFSTDT. The full CDR3 protein reads CSARPRGTSFSTDTQYF.

Concerning this clone: The read halts 3 residues ahead of the CDR3 end, with the missing end drawn from the germline J gene. The rearrangement links TRBV10-2 to TRBJ1-1; a possible D gene is TRBD1 (6 bases). Trimming removed 4 bases at V and 6 bases at J, with 9 bases between. The germline V gene encodes CDR1 WSHSY and CDR2 SAAADI. The length of the CDR3 is 12 residues. The sequenced CDR3 bases are TGCGCCAGCAGTGCGCAGGGGTCTGAA. It encodes CASSAQGSE. The entire CDR3 reads CASSAQGSEAFF.